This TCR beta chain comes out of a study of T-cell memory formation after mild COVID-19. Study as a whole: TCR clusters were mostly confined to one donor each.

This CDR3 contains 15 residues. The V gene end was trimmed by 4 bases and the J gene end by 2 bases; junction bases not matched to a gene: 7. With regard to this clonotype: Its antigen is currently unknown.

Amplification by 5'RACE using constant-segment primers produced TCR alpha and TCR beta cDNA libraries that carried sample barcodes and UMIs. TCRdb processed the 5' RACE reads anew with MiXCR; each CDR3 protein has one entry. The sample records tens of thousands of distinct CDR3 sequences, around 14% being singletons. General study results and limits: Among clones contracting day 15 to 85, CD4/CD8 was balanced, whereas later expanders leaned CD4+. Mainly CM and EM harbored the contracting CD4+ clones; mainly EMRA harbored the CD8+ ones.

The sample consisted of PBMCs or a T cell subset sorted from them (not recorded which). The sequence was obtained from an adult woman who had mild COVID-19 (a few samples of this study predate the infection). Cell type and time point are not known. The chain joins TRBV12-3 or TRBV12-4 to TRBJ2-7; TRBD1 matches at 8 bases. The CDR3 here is CASSYRQGLTYEQYF. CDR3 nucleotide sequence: TGTGCCAGCAGTTATCGACAGGGGTTAACCTACGAGCAGTACTTC.